The table lists the clone carrying this T cell receptor beta chain with a few counts. From roughly 0.5 ug total RNA, TCR beta cDNA was generated with a primer in the constant region. Libraries for TCR beta were built through three nested multiplex PCR rounds, which together made up a slightly modified ARM-PCR procedure. Researchers ran the first two PCR rounds for roughly 10 cycles each with TRBV1-TRBV30 forward primers and a C-beta reverse primer. TCRdb reprocessed the multiplex PCR reads via MiXCR and lists one record per CDR3 protein. The table has about 180,000 distinct CDR3 sequences, roughly three fifths seen once. The data were obtained in a study of tumor-infiltrating lymphocytes in primary liver carcinoma. CDR3 size: 16 residues. CDR1 MGHRA and CDR2 YSYEKL come from the germline V gene. V trimming: 4 bases; J trimming: 1 base; junction bases outside the gene matches: 4. The authors took blood RNA from unsorted whole blood and also extracted germline DNA.

The TCR originated in a man aged 40-49 years with primary liver carcinoma and hepatitis B virus infection. Input material: peripheral blood. The genes are TRBV4-1 and TRBJ2-6; TRBD2 aligns across 7 bases. The CDR3 is CASSRLAPSGANVLTF. CDR3 DNA sequence: TGCGCCAGCAGCCGACTAGCCCCGTCTGGGGCCAACGTCCTGACTTTC.